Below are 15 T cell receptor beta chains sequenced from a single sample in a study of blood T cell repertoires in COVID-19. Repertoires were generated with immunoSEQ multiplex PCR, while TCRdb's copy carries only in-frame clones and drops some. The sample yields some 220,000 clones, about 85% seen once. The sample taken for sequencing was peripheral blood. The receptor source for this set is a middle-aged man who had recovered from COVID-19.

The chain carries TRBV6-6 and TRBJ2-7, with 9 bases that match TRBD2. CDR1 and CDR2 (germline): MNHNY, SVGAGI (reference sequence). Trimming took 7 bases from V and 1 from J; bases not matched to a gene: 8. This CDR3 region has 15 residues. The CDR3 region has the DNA TGTGCCAGCAACTTAGCGGGAGCGCGTTCCTACGAGCAGTACTTC. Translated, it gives CASNLAGARSYEQYF.

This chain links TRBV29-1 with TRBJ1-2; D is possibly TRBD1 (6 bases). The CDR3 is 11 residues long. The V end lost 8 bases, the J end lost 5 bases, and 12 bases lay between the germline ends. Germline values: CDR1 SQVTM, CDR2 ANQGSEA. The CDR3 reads CSSGTLYGYTF. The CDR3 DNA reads TGCAGCTCCGGGACACTTTATGGCTACACCTTC.

CDR3 region: CASRERTSGLYEQYF. CDR3 nucleotides: TGTGCAAGTCGCGAGAGGACTAGCGGGCTATACGAGCAGTACTTC. The chain recombines TRBV12-2 with TRBJ2-7; TRBD2 is taken as the D call from the table, unchecked against the DNA. TRBV12-2 is termed a pseudogene. This CDR3 spans 15 amino acids.

The CDR3 bases are TGTGCCAGTAGTAGAATCCGAGATCAGCCCCAGCATTTT. It codes for CASSRIRDQPQHF. The rearrangement uses TRBV19 and TRBJ1-5; no definite D call. Germline CDR1 and CDR2: LNHDA and SQIVND (reference sequence). V lost 4 bases and J 5 bases, leaving 9 bases between the germline ends. The CDR3 spans 13 residues. Together with reference TRBV19 and TRBJ1-5, the CDR3 gives the full variable domain: DGGITQSPKYLFRKEGQNVTLSCEQNLNHDAMYWYRQDPGQGLRLIYYSQIVNDFQKGDIAEGYSVSREKKESFPLTVTSAQKNPTAFYLCASSRIRDQPQHFGDGTRLSIL.

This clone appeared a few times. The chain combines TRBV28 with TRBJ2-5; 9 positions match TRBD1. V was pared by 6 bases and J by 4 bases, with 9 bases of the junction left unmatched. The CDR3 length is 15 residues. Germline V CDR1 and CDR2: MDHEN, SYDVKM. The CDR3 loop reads CASRALQGARETQYF. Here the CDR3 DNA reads TGTGCCAGCAGAGCTTTACAGGGGGCCCGAGAGACCCAGTACTTC.

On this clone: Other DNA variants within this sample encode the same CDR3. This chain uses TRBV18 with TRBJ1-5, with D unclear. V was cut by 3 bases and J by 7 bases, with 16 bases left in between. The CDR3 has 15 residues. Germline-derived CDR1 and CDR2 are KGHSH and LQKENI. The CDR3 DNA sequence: TGTGCCAGCTCACCGAAGGTGGGCGCGGGGCAGCCCCAGCATTTT. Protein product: CASSPKVGAGQPQHF.

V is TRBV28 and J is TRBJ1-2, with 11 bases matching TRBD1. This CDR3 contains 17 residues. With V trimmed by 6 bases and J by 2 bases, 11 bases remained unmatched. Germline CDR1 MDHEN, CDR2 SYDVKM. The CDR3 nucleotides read TGTGCCAGCAGAATATCGGGGACAGGGGGTAAAAACTATGGCTACACCTTC. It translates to CASRISGTGGKNYGYTF.

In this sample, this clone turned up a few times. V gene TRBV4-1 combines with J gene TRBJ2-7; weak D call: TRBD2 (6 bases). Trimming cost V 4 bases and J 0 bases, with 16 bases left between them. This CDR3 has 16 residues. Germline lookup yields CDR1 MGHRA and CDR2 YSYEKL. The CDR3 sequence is CASSPFPGTPSYEQYF. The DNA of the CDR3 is TGCGCCAGCAGCCCATTCCCCGGGACTCCCTCCTACGAGCAGTACTTC.

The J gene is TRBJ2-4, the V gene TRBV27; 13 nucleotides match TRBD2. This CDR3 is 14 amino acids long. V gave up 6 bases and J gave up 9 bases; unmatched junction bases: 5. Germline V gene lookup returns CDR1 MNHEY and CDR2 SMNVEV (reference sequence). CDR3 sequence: CASRGGLAGFIQYF. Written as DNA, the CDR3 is TGTGCCAGCAGGGGGGGACTAGCGGGATTCATTCAGTACTTC.

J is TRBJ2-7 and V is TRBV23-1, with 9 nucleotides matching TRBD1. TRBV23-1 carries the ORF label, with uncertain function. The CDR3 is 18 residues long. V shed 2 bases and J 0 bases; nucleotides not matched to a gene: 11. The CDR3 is CASSQADRGLTSSYEQYF. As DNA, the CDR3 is TGCGCCAGCAGTCAAGCGGACAGGGGCCTGACCAGCTCCTACGAGCAGTACTTC.

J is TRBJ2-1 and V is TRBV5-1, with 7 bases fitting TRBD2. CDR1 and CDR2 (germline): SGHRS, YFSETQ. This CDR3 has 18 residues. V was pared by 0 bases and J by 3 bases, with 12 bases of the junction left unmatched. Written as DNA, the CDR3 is TGCGCCAGCAGCTTGGCGACAGATAGCGGGTTTATCTACAATGAGCAGTTCTTC. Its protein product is CASSLATDSGFIYNEQFF.

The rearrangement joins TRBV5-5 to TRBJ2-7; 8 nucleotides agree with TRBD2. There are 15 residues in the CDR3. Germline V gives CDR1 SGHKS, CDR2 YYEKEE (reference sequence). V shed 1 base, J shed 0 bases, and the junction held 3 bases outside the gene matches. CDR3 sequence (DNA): TGTGCCAGCAGCTTGAGCGGGACTAGCTCCTACGAGCAGTACTTC. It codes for CASSLSGTSSYEQYF.

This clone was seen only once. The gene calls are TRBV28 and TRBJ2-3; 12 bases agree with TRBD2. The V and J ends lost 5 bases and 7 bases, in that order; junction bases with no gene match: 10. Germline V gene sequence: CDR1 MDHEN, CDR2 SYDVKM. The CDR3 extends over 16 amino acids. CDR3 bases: TGTGCCAGCAGTACCCAGACTAGCGGGAGTTGGAATACGCAGTATTTT. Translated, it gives CASSTQTSGSWNTQYF. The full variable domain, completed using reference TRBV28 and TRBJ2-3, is DVKVTQSSRYLVKRTGEKVFLECVQDMDHENMFWYRQDPGLGLRLIYFSYDVKMKEKGDIPEGYSVSREKKERFSLILESASTNQTSMYLCASSTQTSGSWNTQYFGPGTRLTVL.

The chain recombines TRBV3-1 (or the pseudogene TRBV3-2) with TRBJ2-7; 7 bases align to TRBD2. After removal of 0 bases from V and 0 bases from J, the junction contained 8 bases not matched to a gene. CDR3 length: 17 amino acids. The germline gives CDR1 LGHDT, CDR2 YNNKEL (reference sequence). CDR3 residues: CASSQENMAGASYEQYF. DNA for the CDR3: TGTGCCAGCAGCCAAGAAAATATGGCGGGAGCCTCCTACGAGCAGTACTTC.

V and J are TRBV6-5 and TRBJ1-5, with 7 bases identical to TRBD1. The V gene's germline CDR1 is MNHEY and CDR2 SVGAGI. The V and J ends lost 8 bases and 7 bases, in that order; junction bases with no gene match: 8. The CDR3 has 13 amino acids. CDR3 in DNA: TGTGCCAGCCTAGGGGGCGCGGGGCAGCCCCAGCATTTT. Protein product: CASLGGAGQPQHF.